This T cell receptor beta chain came from a study of blood T cell repertoires in COVID-19. Study information: T cells, B-cell-depleted T cells, or PBMCs supplied cDNA or gDNA.

The germline CDR1 and CDR2 sequences are MNHEY and SVGEGT. Trimming removed 2 bases at V and 7 bases at J, with 18 bases between. This CDR3 is built from 16 residues. The table came from immunoSEQ multiplex PCR; TCRdb's copy has only in-frame clones and leaves some out. The data contain approximately 150,000 clones, just over 85% of them singletons. The chain links TRBV6-2 or TRBV6-3 to TRBJ1-3; D gene uncertain. Sequenced material: peripheral blood. This TCR derives from a woman aged 55-69 years with acute or convalescent COVID-19. CDR3 residues: CASSYGPVATRNTIYF. The CDR3 nucleotides read TGTGCCAGCAGTTACGGGCCGGTCGCTACTCGGAACACCATATATTTT.